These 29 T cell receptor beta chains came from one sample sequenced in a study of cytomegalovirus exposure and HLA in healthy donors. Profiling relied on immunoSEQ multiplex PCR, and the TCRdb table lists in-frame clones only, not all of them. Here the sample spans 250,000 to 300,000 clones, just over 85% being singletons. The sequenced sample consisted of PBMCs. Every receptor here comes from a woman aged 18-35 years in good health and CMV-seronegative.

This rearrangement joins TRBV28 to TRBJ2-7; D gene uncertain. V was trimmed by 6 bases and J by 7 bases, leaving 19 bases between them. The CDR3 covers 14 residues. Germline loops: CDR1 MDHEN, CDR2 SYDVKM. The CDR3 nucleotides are TGTGCCAGCAGCCTAGGAAGCGTTGTAGAAGAGCAGTACTTC. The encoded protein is CASSLGSVVEEQYF.

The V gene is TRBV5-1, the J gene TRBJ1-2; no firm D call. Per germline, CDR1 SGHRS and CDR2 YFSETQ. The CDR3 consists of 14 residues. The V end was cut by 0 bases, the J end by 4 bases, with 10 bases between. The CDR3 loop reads CASSLDVGAYGYTF. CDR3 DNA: TGCGCCAGCAGCTTGGATGTCGGAGCCTATGGCTACACCTTC.

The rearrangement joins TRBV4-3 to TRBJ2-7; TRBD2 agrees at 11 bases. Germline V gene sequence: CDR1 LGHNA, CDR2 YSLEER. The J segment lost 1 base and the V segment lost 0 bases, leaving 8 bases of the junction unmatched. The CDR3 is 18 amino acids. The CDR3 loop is CASSQERRLAGGSYEQYF. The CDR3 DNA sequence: TGCGCCAGCAGCCAAGAACGAAGGCTAGCGGGGGGATCCTACGAGCAGTACTTC.

CDR3 in amino acids: CASSQAGATNEKLFF. In nucleotides, the CDR3 is TGCGCCAGCAGCCAAGCCGGTGCAACTAATGAAAAACTGTTTTTT. V and J are TRBV4-1 and TRBJ1-4; the D is unclear. The CDR3 consists of 15 residues. The germline V gene encodes CDR1 MGHRA and CDR2 YSYEKL. V dropped 1 base and J dropped 0 bases, with 6 bases sitting between them.

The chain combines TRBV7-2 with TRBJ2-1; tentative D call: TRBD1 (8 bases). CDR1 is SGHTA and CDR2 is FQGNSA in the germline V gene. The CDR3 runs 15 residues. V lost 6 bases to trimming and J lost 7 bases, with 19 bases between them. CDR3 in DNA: TGTGCCAGCAGACCTACAGGGGGGGCTTATAATGAGCAGTTCTTC. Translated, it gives CASRPTGGAYNEQFF.

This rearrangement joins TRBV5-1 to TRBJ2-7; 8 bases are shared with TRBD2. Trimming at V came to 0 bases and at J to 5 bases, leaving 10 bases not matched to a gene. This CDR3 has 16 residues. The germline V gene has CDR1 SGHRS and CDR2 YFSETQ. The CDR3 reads CASSLEVRREVDEQYF. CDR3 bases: TGCGCCAGCAGCTTGGAAGTTCGGCGGGAGGTAGACGAGCAGTACTTC.

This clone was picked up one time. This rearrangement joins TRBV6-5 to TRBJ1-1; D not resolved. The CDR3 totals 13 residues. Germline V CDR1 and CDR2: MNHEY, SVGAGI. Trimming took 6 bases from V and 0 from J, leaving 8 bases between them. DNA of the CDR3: TGTGCCAGCAGCTCACTCGTGAACACTGAAGCTTTCTTT. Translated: CASSSLVNTEAFF.

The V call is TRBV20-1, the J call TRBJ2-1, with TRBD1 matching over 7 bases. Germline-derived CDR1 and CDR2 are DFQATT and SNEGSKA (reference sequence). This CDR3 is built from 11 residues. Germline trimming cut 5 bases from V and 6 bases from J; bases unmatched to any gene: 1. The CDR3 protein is CSAPGGNEQFF. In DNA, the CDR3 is TGCAGTGCTCCAGGGGGCAATGAGCAGTTCTTC.

The CDR3 protein is CASSQTSGRAFVYNEQFF. CDR3 in DNA: TGTGCCAGCAGCCAGACTAGCGGGAGGGCCTTCGTATACAATGAGCAGTTCTTC. The genes are TRBV5-8 and TRBJ2-1; 14 bases are shared with TRBD2. J lost 4 bases, V lost 4 bases, and 10 bases had no gene match. Per germline, CDR1 SGHTS and CDR2 YDEGEE. The CDR3 sequence is 18 residues long.

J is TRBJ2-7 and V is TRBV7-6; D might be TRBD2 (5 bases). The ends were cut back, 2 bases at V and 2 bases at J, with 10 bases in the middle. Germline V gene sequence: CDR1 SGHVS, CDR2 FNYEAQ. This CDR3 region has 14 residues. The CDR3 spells CASSLLDFTYEQYF. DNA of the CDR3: TGTGCCAGCAGCTTACTGGACTTTACCTACGAGCAGTACTTC.

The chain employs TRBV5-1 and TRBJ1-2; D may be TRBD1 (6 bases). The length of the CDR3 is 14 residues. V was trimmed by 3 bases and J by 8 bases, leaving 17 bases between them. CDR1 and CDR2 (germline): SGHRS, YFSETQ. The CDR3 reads CASSWTRGSEGYTF. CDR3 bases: TGCGCCAGCAGCTGGACCAGGGGTTCTGAGGGCTACACCTTC.

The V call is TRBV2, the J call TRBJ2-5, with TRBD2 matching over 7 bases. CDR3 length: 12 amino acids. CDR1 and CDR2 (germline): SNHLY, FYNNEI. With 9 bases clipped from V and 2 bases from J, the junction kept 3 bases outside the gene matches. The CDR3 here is CARGGTQETQYF. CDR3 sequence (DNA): TGTGCCAGGGGGGGGACTCAAGAGACCCAGTACTTC.

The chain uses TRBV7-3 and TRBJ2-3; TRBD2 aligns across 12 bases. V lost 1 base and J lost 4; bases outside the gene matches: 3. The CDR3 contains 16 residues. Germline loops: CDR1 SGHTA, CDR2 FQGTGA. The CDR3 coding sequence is TGTGCCAGCAGCTTAATGGCTAGCGGGGGGGCAGATACGCAGTATTTT. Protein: CASSLMASGGADTQYF.

CDR3 protein: CEGVTEAFF. In nucleotides, the CDR3 is TGTGAGGGGGTCACTGAAGCTTTCTTT. This rearrangement joins TRBV19 to TRBJ1-1, with a possible D match to TRBD1 (6 bases). CDR1 is LNHDA and CDR2 is SQIVND in the germline V gene (reference sequence). This CDR3 is 9 amino acids long.

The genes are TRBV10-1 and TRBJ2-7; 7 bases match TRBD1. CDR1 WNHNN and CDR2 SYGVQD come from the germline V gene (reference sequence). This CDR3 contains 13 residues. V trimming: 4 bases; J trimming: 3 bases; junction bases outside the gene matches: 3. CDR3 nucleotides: TGCGCCAGCAGTGTGGACAGGTTCTACGAGCAGTACTTC. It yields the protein CASSVDRFYEQYF.

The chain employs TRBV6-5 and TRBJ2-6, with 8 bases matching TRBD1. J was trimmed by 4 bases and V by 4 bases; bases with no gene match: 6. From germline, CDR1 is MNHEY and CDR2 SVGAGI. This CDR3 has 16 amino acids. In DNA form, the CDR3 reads TGTGCCAGCAGTTGGGTGACAGGGGTCGGGGCCAACGTCCTGACTTTC. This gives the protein CASSWVTGVGANVLTF.

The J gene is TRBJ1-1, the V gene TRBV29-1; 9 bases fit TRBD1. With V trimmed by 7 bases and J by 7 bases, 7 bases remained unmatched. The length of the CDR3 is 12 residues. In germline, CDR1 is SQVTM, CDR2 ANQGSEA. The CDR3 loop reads CSAGQGKDEAFF. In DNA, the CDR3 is TGCAGCGCGGGACAGGGAAAGGATGAAGCTTTCTTT.

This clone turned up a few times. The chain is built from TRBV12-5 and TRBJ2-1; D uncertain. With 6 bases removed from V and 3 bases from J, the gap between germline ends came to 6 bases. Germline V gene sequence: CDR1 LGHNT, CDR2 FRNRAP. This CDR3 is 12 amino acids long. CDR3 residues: CASGRSYNEQFF. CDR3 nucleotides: TGTGCTAGTGGCCGGAGCTACAATGAGCAGTTCTTC.

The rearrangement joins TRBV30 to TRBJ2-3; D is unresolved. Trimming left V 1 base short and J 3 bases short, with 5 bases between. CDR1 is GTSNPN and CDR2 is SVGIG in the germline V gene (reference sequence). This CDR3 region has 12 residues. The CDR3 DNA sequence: TGTGCCTGGAGTGGGGCGACAGATACGCAGTATTTT. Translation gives CAWSGATDTQYF.

The CDR3 loop is CASSPGTGGGPIGTEAFF. Here the CDR3 DNA reads TGCGCCAGCAGTCCCGGGACAGGGGGCGGCCCCATTGGCACTGAAGCTTTCTTT. This chain uses TRBV10-2 with TRBJ1-1; 12 bases agree with TRBD1. The CDR3 extends over 18 amino acids. V shed 5 bases, J shed 4 bases, and the junction held 14 bases outside the gene matches. The V gene's germline CDR1 is WSHSY and CDR2 SAAADI.

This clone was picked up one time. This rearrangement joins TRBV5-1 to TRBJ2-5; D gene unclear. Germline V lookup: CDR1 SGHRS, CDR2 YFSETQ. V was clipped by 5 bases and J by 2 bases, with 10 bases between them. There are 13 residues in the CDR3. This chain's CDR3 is CASRSTRQETQYF. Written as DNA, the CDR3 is TGCGCCAGCAGGTCGACCAGGCAAGAGACCCAGTACTTC. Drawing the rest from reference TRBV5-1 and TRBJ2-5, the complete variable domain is KAGVTQTPRYLIKTRGQQVTLSCSPISGHRSVSWYQQTPGQGLQFLFEYFSETQRNKGNFPGRFSGRQFSNSRSEMNVSTLELGDSALYLCASRSTRQETQYFGPGTRLLVL.

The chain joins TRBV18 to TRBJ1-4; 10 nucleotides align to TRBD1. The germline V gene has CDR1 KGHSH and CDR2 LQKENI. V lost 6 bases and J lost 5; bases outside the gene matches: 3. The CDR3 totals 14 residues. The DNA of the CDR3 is TGTGCCAGCTCCGGGACAGGGGTAAATGAAAAACTGTTTTTT. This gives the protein CASSGTGVNEKLFF.

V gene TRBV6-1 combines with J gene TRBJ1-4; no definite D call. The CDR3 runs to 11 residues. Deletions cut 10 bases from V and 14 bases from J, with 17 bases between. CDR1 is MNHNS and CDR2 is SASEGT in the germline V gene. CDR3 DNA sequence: TGTGCCACCGTAGGAGCTAAGAGGCTGTTTTTT. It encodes CATVGAKRLFF.

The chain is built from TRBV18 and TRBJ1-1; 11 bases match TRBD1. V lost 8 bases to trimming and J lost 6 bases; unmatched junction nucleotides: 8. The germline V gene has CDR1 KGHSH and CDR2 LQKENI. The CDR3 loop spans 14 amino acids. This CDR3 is CASRKPGQGAEAFF. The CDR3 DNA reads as TGTGCCAGCCGCAAACCGGGACAGGGGGCTGAAGCTTTCTTT.

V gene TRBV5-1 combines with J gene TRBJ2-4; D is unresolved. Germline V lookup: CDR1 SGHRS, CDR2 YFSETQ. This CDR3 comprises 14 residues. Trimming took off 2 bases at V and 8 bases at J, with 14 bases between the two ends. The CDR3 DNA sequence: TGCGCCAGCAGCTTTTTGCAGCCCGAGGACATTCAGTACTTC. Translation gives CASSFLQPEDIQYF.

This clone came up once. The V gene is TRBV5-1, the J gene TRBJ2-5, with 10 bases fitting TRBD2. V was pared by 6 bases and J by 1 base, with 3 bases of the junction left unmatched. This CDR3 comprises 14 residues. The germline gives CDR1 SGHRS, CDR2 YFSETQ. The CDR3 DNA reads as TGCGCCAGCAAAGTAGCGGGAGGCCAAGAGACCCAGTACTTC. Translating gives CASKVAGGQETQYF.

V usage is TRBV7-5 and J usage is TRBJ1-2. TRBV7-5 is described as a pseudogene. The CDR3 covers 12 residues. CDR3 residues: CARSLALYGYTF. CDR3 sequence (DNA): TGTGCCAGAAGCTTAGCCCTCTATGGCTACACCTTC.

The CDR3 protein is CASREGYSNQPQHF. The CDR3 DNA sequence: TGTGCCAGCCGGGAGGGTTATAGCAATCAGCCCCAGCATTTT. The chain is built from TRBV28 and TRBJ1-5; D is uncertain. The germline gives CDR1 MDHEN, CDR2 SYDVKM. V was shortened by 8 bases and J by 0 bases, with 11 bases between the two germline ends. This CDR3 contains 14 residues.

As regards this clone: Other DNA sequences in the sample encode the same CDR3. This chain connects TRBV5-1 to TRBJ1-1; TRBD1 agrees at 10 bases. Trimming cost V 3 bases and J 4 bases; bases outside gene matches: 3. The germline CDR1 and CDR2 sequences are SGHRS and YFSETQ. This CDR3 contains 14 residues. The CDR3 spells CASSSGQGVTEAFF. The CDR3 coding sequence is TGCGCCAGCAGCTCAGGACAGGGGGTCACTGAAGCTTTCTTT.